This T cell receptor (beta chain) was identified in a study of Graves' ophthalmopathy and Graves' hyperthyroidism. The authors amplified TCR beta CDR3 regions from RNA transcripts. An initial RT-PCR round employing HTBI primers preceded a second-round multiplex PCR. MiXCR, applied by TCRdb to the multiplex PCR reads, yields one record per CDR3 protein. The data hold around 170,000 distinct CDR3 sequences, with more than 30% observed a single time. V dropped 9 bases and J dropped 4 bases, with 4 bases sitting between them. CDR3 length equals 9 residues. The germline CDR1 and CDR2 sequences are SNHLY and FYNNEI. Moderate-to-severe activity, CAS at least 3, NOSPECS at least 4 and duration under 3 months characterized donors with ophthalmopathy. Other autoimmune diseases, uncontrolled infections, pregnancy or lactation excluded patients from enrollment. As the starting material, more than 7.5 ml of fresh peripheral blood yielded the PBMCs.

The chain uses TRBV2 and TRBJ2-7; no clear D. This TCR came from a woman aged 40 to 49 with Graves' ophthalmopathy. Material: peripheral blood. The DNA for the CDR3 is TGTGCCAGGGAGTACGAGCAGTACTTC. Translation: CAREYEQYF. Based on the CDR3 plus reference TRBV2 and TRBJ2-7, the full variable domain is EPEVTQTPSHQVTQMGQEVILRCVPISNHLYFYWYRQILGQKVEFLVSFYNNEISEKSEIFDDQFSVERPDGSNFTLKIRSTKLEDSAMYFCAREYEQYFGPGTRLTVT.